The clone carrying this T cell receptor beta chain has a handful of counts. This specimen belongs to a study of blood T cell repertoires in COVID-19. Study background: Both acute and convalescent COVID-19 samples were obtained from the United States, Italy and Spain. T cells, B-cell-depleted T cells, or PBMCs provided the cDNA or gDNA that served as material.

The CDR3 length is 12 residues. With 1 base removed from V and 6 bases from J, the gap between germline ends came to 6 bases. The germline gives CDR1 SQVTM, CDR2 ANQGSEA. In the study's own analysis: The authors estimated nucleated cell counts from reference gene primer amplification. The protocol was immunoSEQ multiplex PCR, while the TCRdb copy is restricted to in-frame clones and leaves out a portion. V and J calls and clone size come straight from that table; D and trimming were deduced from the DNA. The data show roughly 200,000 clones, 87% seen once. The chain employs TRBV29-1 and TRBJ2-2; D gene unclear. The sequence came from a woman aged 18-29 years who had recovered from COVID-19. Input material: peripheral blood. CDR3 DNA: TGCAGCGTTGAAGTGCAGGCCGGGGAGCTGTTTTTT. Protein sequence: CSVEVQAGELFF.